These 20 T cell receptor beta chains were all obtained from the same sample, sequenced in a study of vaccination effects on CD4 cells after COVID-19. Antigens of these TCRs are unknown. Around day 10 of culture, CD4+ T cells were separated out. Participants completed two doses of the BNT162b2 or mRNA-1273 vaccine. The assay was immunoSEQ multiplex PCR, and TCRdb's table has in-frame clones only and misses some. The sample lists under 35,000 clones, roughly 74% seen once, with 15% in the top ten. The sample here was CD4+ T cells from PBMCs cultured without peptide, taken after COVID-19 vaccination. The receptors stem from a human donor who received a COVID-19 vaccine.

The chain is built from TRBV7-2 and TRBJ1-2; D is unclear. This CDR3 is built from 15 residues. V was shortened by 1 base and J by 6 bases, with 15 bases between the two germline ends. CDR1 is SGHTA, CDR2 FQGNSA, per germline. CDR3 nucleotide sequence: TGTGCCAGCAGCTTAGAGCCAAGCCGGAGGAATGGCTACACCTTC. Its protein is CASSLEPSRRNGYTF.

This clone was seen just once. The chain uses TRBV7-2 and TRBJ2-7; the D is unclear. Deletions cut 5 bases from V and 3 bases from J, with 17 bases between. The CDR3 loop spans 15 amino acids. Germline V CDR1 and CDR2: SGHTA, FQGNSA. CDR3: CASSPTAVTYYEQYF. The DNA for the CDR3 is TGTGCCAGCAGCCCCACGGCGGTTACCTACTACGAGCAGTACTTC. The entire variable domain, with the rest obtained from reference TRBV7-2 and TRBJ2-7, is as follows: GAGVSQSPSNKVTEKGKDVELRCDPISGHTALYWYRQSLGQGLEFLIYFQGNSAPDKSGLPSDRFSAERTGGSVSTLTIQRTQQEDSAVYLCASSPTAVTYYEQYFGPGTRLTVT.

This clone occurred once. The chain carries TRBV9 and TRBJ1-6; TRBD1 is a possible D gene (6 bases). Germline V gene data show CDR1 as SGDLS and CDR2 as YYNGEE. The CDR3 sequence is 14 residues long. The V gene lost 0 bases and the J gene lost 11 bases, with 12 bases spanning the gap. The CDR3 DNA is TGTGCCAGCAGCGTAGAAGGAGGGGGGACACCCCTCCACTTT. It is translated as CASSVEGGGTPLHF.

The chain combines TRBV7-2 with TRBJ2-3; TRBD2 aligns across 11 bases. This CDR3 contains 16 residues. Germline loops: CDR1 SGHTA, CDR2 FQGNSA. Trimming at V came to 2 bases and at J to 7 bases, leaving 8 bases not matched to a gene. The CDR3 region is CASSLSSGGPLNTQYF. The CDR3 bases are TGTGCCAGCAGCTTATCTAGCGGGGGGCCCCTAAATACGCAGTATTTT.

The V gene is TRBV27, the J gene TRBJ2-4; 12 nucleotides align to TRBD2. After removal of 5 bases from V and 2 bases from J, the junction contained 10 bases not matched to a gene. This CDR3 is 18 amino acids long. In germline, CDR1 is MNHEY, CDR2 SMNVEV (reference sequence). For the CDR3, the DNA is TGTGCCAGCAGTCGGACTAGCGGGAAGACCCGATCCAAAAACATTCAGTACTTC. It is translated as CASSRTSGKTRSKNIQYF.

The rearrangement joins TRBV19 to TRBJ2-3, with TRBD1 matching 7 bases. The CDR3 sequence is 15 residues long. CDR1 and CDR2 from the germline V gene are LNHDA and SQIVND (reference sequence). J gave up 2 bases and V 7 bases, and 9 bases lay outside the gene matches. In nucleotides, the CDR3 is TGTGCCAGTAATCGGCCAGGGGGACACACAGATACGCAGTATTTT. Its protein product is CASNRPGGHTDTQYF.

Comments on this clone: Relative to the germline gene, one junction end is altered; a read error may explain this. The gene calls are TRBV7-7 and TRBJ2-2; D might be TRBD1 or TRBD2, each matching 6 bases. The CDR3 is 15 residues long. Germline-derived CDR1 and CDR2 are SSHAT and FNYEAQ (reference sequence). The CDR3 protein is CASSLEGGNTGELFF. The CDR3 DNA reads as TGTGCTAGCAGCTTAGAGGGGGGAAACACCGGGGAGCTGTTTTTT.

V is TRBV5-1 and J is TRBJ1-1, with a possible D match to TRBD1 (5 bases). Germline V gene sequence: CDR1 SGHRS, CDR2 YFSETQ. The CDR3 is 15 amino acids. The V end lost 0 bases, the J end lost 0 bases, and 9 bases lay between the germline ends. The DNA of the CDR3 is TGCGCCAGCAGCTTGGGACAGACTCTGAACACTGAAGCTTTCTTT. Residues: CASSLGQTLNTEAFF.

This chain links TRBV29-1 with TRBJ2-4; tentatively, D is TRBD2 (6 bases). CDR3 length: 12 residues. From germline, CDR1 is SQVTM and CDR2 ANQGSEA. CDR3 protein: CSVRDSANIQYF. The CDR3 bases are TGCAGTGTCCGGGACTCCGCGAACATTCAGTACTTC.

The chain uses TRBV4-3 and TRBJ1-1; no definite D call. V was trimmed by 4 bases and J by 8 bases, leaving 14 bases between them. CDR1 and CDR2 from the germline V gene are LGHNA and YSLEER. This CDR3 has 13 amino acids. For the CDR3, the DNA is TGCGCCAGCAGCCCAACCACACGGCTCGAAGCTTTCTTT. It yields the protein CASSPTTRLEAFF.

The V and J genes are TRBV28 and TRBJ1-2, with 8 bases that match TRBD1. This CDR3 comprises 13 residues. Germline V CDR1 and CDR2: MDHEN, SYDVKM. J gave up 4 bases and V 10 bases, and 8 bases lay outside the gene matches. The CDR3: CATSAGGVYGYTF. The CDR3 DNA sequence: TGTGCCACCTCAGCAGGGGGCGTCTATGGCTACACCTTC.

CDR3 in DNA: TGTGCCAGCAGCTTGGGCCGGGGGGAGGCTGGCTACACCTTC. This encodes CASSLGRGEAGYTF. The chain joins TRBV5-5 to TRBJ1-2; D might be TRBD1 (5 bases). CDR3 length equals 14 residues. CDR1 SGHKS and CDR2 YYEKEE come from the germline V gene (reference sequence). V lost 0 bases to trimming and J lost 7 bases, with 13 bases between them.

The V call is TRBV6-5, the J call TRBJ1-2; no definite D call. CDR3 length: 16 residues. CDR1 and CDR2 from the germline V gene are MNHEY and SVGAGI. V was trimmed by 2 bases and J by 3 bases, leaving 16 bases between them. The chain's CDR3 is CASSYRPGIIYYGYTF. Here the CDR3 DNA reads TGTGCCAGCAGTTACCGACCAGGAATCATTTACTATGGCTACACCTTC.

The chain combines TRBV18 with TRBJ1-3; 8 bases agree with TRBD1. The V gene's germline CDR1 is KGHSH and CDR2 LQKENI. Germline trimming cut 2 bases from V and 4 bases from J; bases unmatched to any gene: 7. This CDR3 has 16 residues. CDR3 protein: CASSPASGGAGNTIYF. The CDR3 bases are TGTGCCAGCTCACCAGCCTCAGGGGGCGCAGGAAACACCATATATTTT.

The chain combines TRBV19 with TRBJ2-1, with D perhaps matching TRBD1 (5 bases). This CDR3 contains 14 residues. Germline CDR1 is LNHDA and CDR2 is SQIVND (reference sequence). Trimming removed 10 bases from V and 6 bases from J, with 19 bases in between. The chain's CDR3 is CATQGLGVPNEQFF. The CDR3 DNA follows: TGTGCCACCCAAGGGCTAGGGGTCCCCAATGAGCAGTTCTTC.

The rearrangement uses TRBV11-2 and TRBJ2-3; 9 bases are shared with TRBD2. J lost 2 bases, V lost 2 bases, and 11 bases had no gene match. The CDR3 extends over 18 amino acids. The germline gives CDR1 SGHAT, CDR2 FQNNGV. DNA for the CDR3: TGTGCCAGCAGCTTATTAGGCCTAGCGGGGCGTCCCACAGATACGCAGTATTTT. It yields the protein CASSLLGLAGRPTDTQYF.

The chain uses TRBV5-5 and TRBJ1-2; TRBD1 matches 8 bases. Per germline, CDR1 SGHKS and CDR2 YYEKEE (reference sequence). The CDR3 runs 16 residues. The V gene end was trimmed by 4 bases and the J gene end by 10 bases; junction bases not matched to a gene: 18. The CDR3, as DNA: TGTGCCAGCAGCCCCGGACAGGGAATTCAAACTATGGCCTACACCTTC. This translates into CASSPGQGIQTMAYTF.

The chain has TRBV5-1 and TRBJ2-7; 8 positions agree with TRBD1. V trimming: 2 bases; J trimming: 9 bases; junction bases outside the gene matches: 7. Looked up from germline, CDR1 is SGHRS and CDR2 is YFSETQ. This CDR3 has 13 residues. The CDR3: CASSFDGQGMQYF. The DNA of the CDR3 is TGCGCCAGCAGCTTCGACGGACAGGGTATGCAGTACTTC.

In its sample, this clone was seen a few times. The J gene is TRBJ2-7, the V gene TRBV5-1, with D tentatively TRBD1 (5 bases). The CDR3 spans 14 residues. Trimming removed 2 bases from V and 5 bases from J, with 14 bases in between. Germline V CDR1 and CDR2: SGHRS, YFSETQ. CDR3 DNA: TGCGCCAGCAGCTTACAAGACAGAAGCCACGAGCAGTACTTC. Its translation is CASSLQDRSHEQYF.

The V and J genes are TRBV28 and TRBJ2-1; 7 bases match TRBD2. The CDR3 runs to 15 residues. V lost 6 bases to trimming and J lost 7 bases; unmatched junction nucleotides: 12. Germline V gene sequence: CDR1 MDHEN, CDR2 SYDVKM. CDR3 sequence: CASSGGSGLKNEQFF. The CDR3 nucleotides are TGTGCCAGCAGCGGGGGGAGCGGGTTAAAAAATGAGCAGTTCTTC. The whole variable domain, filled in from reference TRBV28 and TRBJ2-1, reads DVKVTQSSRYLVKRTGEKVFLECVQDMDHENMFWYRQDPGLGLRLIYFSYDVKMKEKGDIPEGYSVSREKKERFSLILESASTNQTSMYLCASSGGSGLKNEQFFGPGTRLTVL.